This passage covers 14 T cell receptor beta chains from one sample sequenced in a study of identical twins. One entry per CDR3 protein results from TCRdb running MiXCR on the 5' RACE reads. This table has roughly 280,000 distinct CDR3 sequences, over 8.5% appearing once. The same data also contributed to another study, on yellow fever vaccine responses in identical twins.

Sample: CD8+ T cells sorted from blood. These receptors were collected from a young woman in good health.

This clonotype was observed a handful of times. The chain is built from TRBV27 and TRBJ2-7; D is ambiguous. The CDR3 is 14 residues long. CDR1 MNHEY and CDR2 SMNVEV come from the germline V gene (reference sequence). With 5 bases removed from V and 0 bases from J, the gap between germline ends came to 11 bases. For the CDR3, the DNA is TGTGCCAGCAGTCCCGAGGCCCTCTCCTACGAGCAGTACTTC. It yields the protein CASSPEALSYEQYF.

The chain joins TRBV2 to TRBJ2-7; D gene unclear. This CDR3 is 14 amino acids long. V was pared by 7 bases and J by 0 bases, with 13 bases between. Looked up from germline, CDR1 is SNHLY and CDR2 is FYNNEI. The CDR3 coding sequence is TGTGCCAGCAAGACTTCCCTAAGCTCCTACGAGCAGTACTTC. Encoded protein: CASKTSLSSYEQYF.

This clonotype has a count of ten or more. The genes are TRBV20-1 and TRBJ2-1; TRBD2 agrees at 9 bases. After removal of 1 base from V and 7 bases from J, the junction contained 23 bases not matched to a gene. The germline CDR1 and CDR2 sequences are DFQATT and SNEGSKA (reference sequence). The CDR3 totals 20 residues. The CDR3 DNA reads TGCAGTGCTAGAGGACTAGTGCGGGGGGGCGAGAGAGGTTTAGGGAATGAGCAGTTCTTC. It translates to CSARGLVRGGERGLGNEQFF.

The chain uses TRBV6-1 and TRBJ1-1; TRBD1 is a possible D gene (5 bases). Germline CDR1 is MNHNS and CDR2 is SASEGT. V dropped 6 bases and J dropped 9 bases, with 29 bases sitting between them. The CDR3 covers 17 residues. CDR3 coding DNA: TGTGCCAGCAGCCAAAATACACCAGGGCATCGGAAGGATCAAGCTTTCTTT. It is translated as CASSQNTPGHRKDQAFF.

Ten or more counts support this clonotype. The V gene is TRBV24-1, the J gene TRBJ2-3; D remains ambiguous. Germline assignment: CDR1 KGHDR and CDR2 SFDVKD. V was pared by 1 base and J by 6 bases, with 13 bases between. CDR3 length: 15 residues. CDR3 nucleotide sequence: TGTGCCACCAGTGATTTAGGGCTTACCCGCGATACGCAGTATTTT. This encodes CATSDLGLTRDTQYF.

CDR3 amino acids: CSATSPGQPISTDTQYF. The CDR3 region has the DNA TGCAGTGCAACGTCTCCGGGACAACCGATTAGCACAGATACGCAGTATTTT. The chain links TRBV20-1 to TRBJ2-3; D is perhaps TRBD1 (6 bases). Germline CDR1 and CDR2: DFQATT and SNEGSKA (reference sequence). The V gene lost 6 bases and the J gene lost 0 bases, with 22 bases spanning the gap. The CDR3 contains 17 residues.

As to this clonotype: Possible read error: a much larger clone is one base away. The gene calls are TRBV5-1 and TRBJ2-2; D not certain. The CDR3 consists of 13 residues. Germline assignment: CDR1 SGHRS and CDR2 YFSETQ. Trimming took 7 bases from V and 0 from J, leaving 7 bases between them. The CDR3 here is CASSNTNTGELFF. The DNA for the CDR3 is TGCGCCAGCTCTAATACGAACACCGGGGAGCTGTTTTTT.

This clonotype occurred a few times. V is TRBV11-2 and J is TRBJ2-5; no clear D gene. V gave up 4 bases and J gave up 0 bases, with 9 bases separating them. Germline CDR1 SGHAT, CDR2 FQNNGV. The CDR3 loop spans 14 amino acids. CDR3 nucleotide sequence: TGTGCCAGCAGCTCTCGGACGTACCAAGAGACCCAGTACTTC. Protein: CASSSRTYQETQYF.

CDR3: CASSSVPTPGGDTQYF. In DNA, the CDR3 is TGTGCCAGCAGCTCAGTACCGACTCCGGGGGGGGATACGCAGTATTTT. The chain links TRBV7-9 to TRBJ2-3; 8 bases map to TRBD2. The germline CDR1 and CDR2 sequences are SEHNR and FQNEAQ (reference sequence). Trimming removed 4 bases from V and 6 bases from J; junction bases left unmatched: 12. This CDR3 is built from 16 residues. Using reference TRBV7-9 and TRBJ2-3 for the parts outside the CDR3, the full variable domain is DTGVSQNPRHKITKRGQNVTFRCDPISEHNRLYWYRQTLGQGPEFLTYFQNEAQLEKSRLLSDRFSAERPKGSFSTLEIQRTEQGDSAMYLCASSSVPTPGGDTQYFGPGTRLTVL.

The chain carries TRBV7-9 and TRBJ2-1; TRBD1 or TRBD2 may be the D gene (5 bases each). The V gene lost 5 bases and the J gene lost 10 bases, with 12 bases spanning the gap. CDR1 SEHNR and CDR2 FQNEAQ come from the germline V gene (reference sequence). The CDR3 totals 12 residues. The CDR3 protein is CASSQGPIEQFF. The CDR3 bases are TGTGCCAGCAGCCAGGGACCAATAGAGCAGTTCTTC.

The rearrangement joins TRBV3-1 to TRBJ2-7; D ambiguous. Germline values: CDR1 LGHDT, CDR2 YNNKEL (reference sequence). The V gene lost 6 bases and the J gene lost 2 bases, with 14 bases spanning the gap. The length of the CDR3 is 14 residues. CDR3 nucleotides: TGTGCCAGCAGTTCACACTACGGTCCCTACGAGCAGTACTTC. Encoded protein: CASSSHYGPYEQYF.

At least ten counts were recorded for this clonotype. V gene TRBV7-9 combines with J gene TRBJ1-6; TRBD1 matches 10 bases. Trimming at V came to 5 bases and at J to 7 bases, leaving 8 bases not matched to a gene. The CDR3 contains 16 residues. CDR1 and CDR2 (germline): SEHNR, FQNEAQ (reference sequence). The CDR3 DNA reads TGTGCCAGCAGCCTTCCTGGGGGACAGGGGAATTCACCCCTCCACTTT. Residues: CASSLPGGQGNSPLHF. Drawing the rest from reference TRBV7-9 and TRBJ1-6, the complete variable domain is DTGVSQNPRHKITKRGQNVTFRCDPISEHNRLYWYRQTLGQGPEFLTYFQNEAQLEKSRLLSDRFSAERPKGSFSTLEIQRTEQGDSAMYLCASSLPGGQGNSPLHFGNGTRLTVT.

This chain links TRBV27 with TRBJ1-1; D call uncertain. Deletions cut 6 bases from V and 5 bases from J, with 16 bases between. Germline V gene data show CDR1 as MNHEY and CDR2 as SMNVEV (reference sequence). The CDR3 is made up of 14 amino acids. The CDR3 coding sequence is TGTGCCAGCAGCGATCTCGGCGTTCGGACTGAAGCTTTCTTT. The encoded protein is CASSDLGVRTEAFF.

This clonotype has at least ten counts. The chain joins TRBV15 to TRBJ2-4, with D possibly being TRBD2 (5 bases). This CDR3 is 14 amino acids long. V lost 1 base and J lost 7, with 11 bases in between. Germline CDR1 LNHNV, CDR2 YYDKDF (reference sequence). In DNA form, the CDR3 reads TGTGCCACCAGCAGAGGGACTCGGATGAACATTCAGTACTTC. As protein: CATSRGTRMNIQYF.